This entry lists 24 T cell receptor beta chains sequenced from one sample in a study of T cell responses to AZD1222 COVID-19 vaccine. Assay used: immunoSEQ multiplex PCR; TCRdb lists only in-frame clones, some missing. Of 25,000 to 30,000 clones listed, roughly nine tenths are singletons. The sequenced sample was peripheral blood, obtained on day 0 of AZD1222 vaccination. The receptors come from an adult in good health.

The chain carries TRBV7-2 and TRBJ2-7; no definite D call. The CDR3 has 16 amino acids. V dropped 5 bases and J dropped 4 bases, with 21 bases sitting between them. Per the germline V gene, CDR1 is SGHTA and CDR2 is FQGNSA. The CDR3 reads CASSPLGSPTPYEQYF. The CDR3 DNA is TGTGCCAGCAGCCCCCTTGGTAGCCCGACCCCTTACGAGCAGTACTTC. The whole variable domain, filled in from reference TRBV7-2 and TRBJ2-7, reads GAGVSQSPSNKVTEKGKDVELRCDPISGHTALYWYRQSLGQGLEFLIYFQGNSAPDKSGLPSDRFSAERTGGSVSTLTIQRTQQEDSAVYLCASSPLGSPTPYEQYFGPGTRLTVT.

Only a few counts were recorded for this clone. The V gene is TRBV19, the J gene TRBJ1-1, with TRBD1 matching over 9 bases. There are 14 residues in the CDR3. In germline, CDR1 is LNHDA, CDR2 SQIVND (reference sequence). The junction had 8 bases not matched to a gene; V was cut back by 6 bases and J by 6 bases. The DNA of the CDR3 is TGTGCCAGTAGACGGGACAGGGCTGTCGCTGAAGCTTTCTTT. It encodes CASRRDRAVAEAFF.

The chain links TRBV11-2 to TRBJ2-5; 8 nucleotides align to TRBD2. This CDR3 comprises 14 residues. V shed 4 bases, J shed 5 bases, and the junction held 6 bases outside the gene matches. Germline V gene sequence: CDR1 SGHAT, CDR2 FQNNGV. Here the CDR3 DNA reads TGTGCCAGCAGCTCCAGGACGGGGGGGGAGACCCAGTACTTC. Its protein is CASSSRTGGETQYF.

The table lists this clone with a few counts. The V gene is TRBV27, the J gene TRBJ2-2, with D possibly being TRBD2 (5 bases). Trimming shortened V by 2 bases and J by 2 bases, and 6 bases separated the two germline ends. The CDR3 runs to 14 residues. Germline assignment: CDR1 MNHEY and CDR2 SMNVEV (reference sequence). CDR3 in amino acids: CASSLRLNTGELFF. CDR3 bases: TGTGCCAGCAGTTTACGACTAAACACCGGGGAGCTGTTTTTT.

J is TRBJ2-7 and V is TRBV7-9; D is undetermined. The CDR3 contains 12 residues. The V and J ends lost 2 bases and 3 bases respectively, with 5 bases between them. Germline V gives CDR1 SEHNR, CDR2 FQNEAQ (reference sequence). The CDR3 loop reads CASSLRDYEQYF. DNA for the CDR3: TGTGCCAGCAGCTTAAGGGACTACGAGCAGTACTTC. Supplemented by reference TRBV7-9 and TRBJ2-7, the full variable domain reads DTGVSQNPRHKITKRGQNVTFRCDPISEHNRLYWYRQTLGQGPEFLTYFQNEAQLEKSRLLSDRFSAERPKGSFSTLEIQRTEQGDSAMYLCASSLRDYEQYFGPGTRLTVT.

The chain couples TRBV21-1 to TRBJ1-4. TRBV21-1 is classified as a pseudogene. This CDR3 has 16 residues. The CDR3 bases are TGTGCCAGCAGCGCCGGGCCGGGGAGATCTAATGAAAAACTGTTTTTT. Residues: CASSAGPGRSNEKLFF.

The chain recombines TRBV5-1 with TRBJ2-7; TRBD1 is a possible D gene (5 bases). CDR1 is SGHRS and CDR2 is YFSETQ in the germline V gene. Trimming took 7 bases from V and 5 from J, leaving 16 bases between them. CDR3 length equals 13 residues. The CDR3 DNA sequence: TGCGCCAGCTACCCAGGACATACCCACGAGCAGTACTTC. It is translated as CASYPGHTHEQYF.

This clone was found once. The CDR3 DNA is TGTGCCAGCAGTGAATCCCCGCCAGGGCCAGATACGCAGTATTTT. This encodes CASSESPPGPDTQYF. The genes are TRBV25-1 and TRBJ2-3; possible D gene TRBD1, 5 bases. The CDR3 is 15 residues long. The germline V and J ends were trimmed by 1 base and 4 bases, with 12 bases remaining between them. The germline V gene encodes CDR1 MGHDK and CDR2 SYGVNS.

V gene TRBV28 combines with J gene TRBJ2-2; tentatively, D is TRBD2 (5 bases). Germline CDR1 and CDR2: MDHEN and SYDVKM. This CDR3 has 12 amino acids. The ends were cut back, 8 bases at V and 1 base at J, with 5 bases in the middle. This CDR3 is CASGRNTGELFF. The CDR3 region has the DNA TGTGCCAGCGGGAGGAACACCGGGGAGCTGTTTTTT.

This rearrangement joins TRBV2 to TRBJ1-1, with D perhaps matching TRBD1 (6 bases). This CDR3 comprises 13 residues. Trimming shortened V by 7 bases and J by 0 bases, and 9 bases separated the two germline ends. Germline loops: CDR1 SNHLY, CDR2 FYNNEI. The CDR3 DNA sequence: TGTGCCAGCAAGGGGGAGATGAACACTGAAGCTTTCTTT. Translated: CASKGEMNTEAFF.

J is TRBJ1-5 and V is TRBV11-3; D not resolved. Deletions cut 0 bases from V and 4 bases from J, with 19 bases between. The CDR3 totals 18 residues. Germline assignment: CDR1 SGHNT and CDR2 YENEEA. CDR3 DNA: TGTGCCAGCAGCTTAGATCGACGGGCATCGAGGTCGAATCAGCCCCAGCATTTT. Translating it yields CASSLDRRASRSNQPQHF.

This sequence joins TRBV3-1 (or the pseudogene TRBV3-2) and TRBJ2-3; D is possibly TRBD1 (6 bases). V was trimmed by 4 bases and J by 4 bases, leaving 15 bases between them. CDR1 is LGHDT and CDR2 is YNNKEL in the germline V gene (reference sequence). This CDR3 spans 15 amino acids. CDR3 DNA sequence: TGTGCCAGCAGCCGGACAGCCCCTAGGTCAGATACGCAGTATTTT. It yields the protein CASSRTAPRSDTQYF.

The chain recombines TRBV2 with TRBJ2-1; 14 bases align to TRBD2. The germline gives CDR1 SNHLY, CDR2 FYNNEI. J gave up 7 bases and V 6 bases, and 5 bases lay outside the gene matches. The CDR3 totals 15 residues. CDR3 loop: CASRARLAGGNEQFF. CDR3 DNA sequence: TGTGCCAGCAGGGCCCGACTAGCGGGAGGGAATGAGCAGTTCTTC.

This clone was counted a single time. The chain joins TRBV7-9 to TRBJ2-5; D not certain. The CDR3 has 12 residues. The V end was cut by 3 bases, the J end by 9 bases, with 11 bases between. Germline lookup yields CDR1 SEHNR and CDR2 FQNEAQ (reference sequence). CDR3 amino acids: CASSLYSVAQYF. The CDR3 region has the DNA TGTGCCAGCAGCTTGTACTCGGTGGCCCAGTACTTC.

V is TRBV28 and J is TRBJ2-5, with 8 bases that match TRBD1. Germline V gives CDR1 MDHEN, CDR2 SYDVKM. V was clipped by 5 bases and J by 1 base; unmatched bases: 0. This CDR3 has 13 amino acids. The CDR3 DNA reads as TGTGCCAGCAGTGACAGGGGCCAAGAGACCCAGTACTTC. Its translation is CASSDRGQETQYF.

The chain employs TRBV7-8 and TRBJ1-1, with D unclear. The V gene's germline CDR1 is SGHVS and CDR2 FQNEAQ. The CDR3 totals 15 residues. V was trimmed by 1 base and J by 0 bases, leaving 9 bases between them. In DNA, the CDR3 is TGTGCCAGCAGCTTAGGTAGGTTTATGAACACTGAAGCTTTCTTT. Encoded protein: CASSLGRFMNTEAFF.

The gene calls are TRBV15 and TRBJ1-2, with 7 bases that match TRBD1. V shed 0 bases, J shed 7 bases, and the junction held 8 bases outside the gene matches. This CDR3 has 15 residues. CDR1 is LNHNV, CDR2 YYDKDF, per germline (reference sequence). The CDR3 spells CATSRDRQGGLGYTF. CDR3 coding DNA: TGTGCCACCAGCAGAGATCGGCAGGGGGGTCTTGGCTACACCTTC. Full variable domain (missing parts from reference TRBV15 and TRBJ1-2): DAMVIQNPRYQVTQFGKPVTLSCSQTLNHNVMYWYQQKSSQAPKLLFHYYDKDFNNEADTPDNFQSRRPNTSFCFLDIRSPGLGDTAMYLCATSRDRQGGLGYTFGSGTRLTVV.

This chain links TRBV20-1 with TRBJ1-2, with D possibly being TRBD1 (5 bases). The CDR3 is 11 amino acids. The V and J ends lost 0 bases and 12 bases respectively, with 11 bases between them. Germline V gene sequence: CDR1 DFQATT, CDR2 SNEGSKA (reference sequence). The CDR3 DNA sequence: TGCAGTGCTAGAGAGGGGGGTCGTCACACCTTC. It is translated as CSAREGGRHTF.

The chain links TRBV5-6 to TRBJ1-1; the D gene is possibly TRBD1 (6 bases). Germline-derived CDR1 and CDR2 are SGHDT and YYEEEE. V was shortened by 6 bases and J by 3 bases, with 21 bases between the two germline ends. This CDR3 comprises 16 residues. CDR3 DNA sequence: TGTGCCAGCATCACCGATGGGGGCTTGGGGGACACTGAAGCTTTCTTT. Translated, it gives CASITDGGLGDTEAFF.

The gene calls are TRBV3-1 (or the pseudogene TRBV3-2) and TRBJ2-7; D is perhaps TRBD2 (6 bases). This CDR3 region has 15 residues. V was cut by 4 bases and J by 0 bases, with 13 bases left in between. Germline CDR1 is LGHDT and CDR2 is YNNKEL (reference sequence). The CDR3 coding sequence is TGTGCCAGCAGCCGACGGAGGACTATCTCCTACGAGCAGTACTTC. This translates into CASSRRRTISYEQYF.

This sequence joins TRBV18 and TRBJ1-1; 9 nucleotides line up with TRBD1. CDR3 length equals 18 residues. Per the germline V gene, CDR1 is KGHSH and CDR2 is LQKENI. The junction had 14 bases not matched to a gene; V was cut back by 6 bases and J by 0 bases. In DNA form, the CDR3 reads TGTGCCAGCTCCCCATTCCAGGACAGGGGCATTATGAACACTGAAGCTTTCTTT. It is translated as CASSPFQDRGIMNTEAFF.

The chain recombines TRBV3-1 (or the pseudogene TRBV3-2) with TRBJ2-3, with 13 nucleotides matching TRBD2. Germline V lookup: CDR1 LGHDT, CDR2 YNNKEL (reference sequence). Trimming removed 4 bases from V and 4 bases from J; junction bases left unmatched: 8. CDR3 length equals 17 residues. The CDR3 DNA follows: TGTGCCAGCAGCCTGGGACTAGCGGGATCGGGGGCAGATACGCAGTATTTT. Translation gives CASSLGLAGSGADTQYF.

V and J are TRBV10-3 and TRBJ2-3; 12 bases line up with TRBD2. Germline-derived CDR1 and CDR2 are ENHRY and SYGVKD. The CDR3 is 18 amino acids. Losses at the gene ends were 1 base for V and 0 bases for J; bases not matched to a gene: 5. The CDR3 reads CAISEFGTSGYSTDTQYF. The CDR3 nucleotides read TGTGCCATCAGTGAGTTCGGGACTAGCGGGTACAGCACAGATACGCAGTATTTT.

CDR3 region: CASSFGALGAEGLAGVAHEQFF. In DNA form, the CDR3 reads TGTGCCAGCAGTTTTGGGGCCTTGGGTGCGGAGGGACTAGCGGGAGTCGCCCATGAGCAGTTCTTC. This chain uses TRBV28 with TRBJ2-1; 14 bases match TRBD2. The V gene's germline CDR1 is MDHEN and CDR2 SYDVKM. J lost 8 bases, V lost 3 bases, and 24 bases had no gene match. CDR3 length equals 22 residues.